These T cell receptor beta chains were read from a single sample in a study of T-cell reconstitution after alpha-beta-depleted transplantation in children. TCRdb itself ran the PCR reads through MiXCR, one entry per CDR3 protein. This table has just over 350,000 distinct CDR3 sequences, roughly 15% appearing once. The starting material was PBMCs, obtained from the stem cell graft. The source of these receptors is a human donor who donated a stem cell graft to a child with Fanconi anemia. Both conserved end residues are part of each CDR3. Each record gives: V gene, D gene, J gene, CDR3 protein. D genes are given only for firm matches.

TRBV20-1,.,TRBJ2-5,CSARDQETQYF
TRBV20-1,.,TRBJ2-1,CSALQAYNEQFF
TRBV25-1,.,TRBJ1-1,CASSEAPDGAEAFF
TRBV3-1,.,TRBJ2-1,CASSQVTERNEQFF
TRBV7-7,.,TRBJ2-5,CASSLDGTEGETQYF
TRBV20-1,.,TRBJ2-7,CSALGWVREQYF
TRBV2,.,TRBJ2-1,CASTDQGSYNEQFF
TRBV12-3/TRBV12-4,TRBD1,TRBJ2-2,CASSVGQGRPSSGELFF
TRBV3-1,.,TRBJ2-5,CASSQDRLAGGTQYF
TRBV7-6,.,TRBJ2-6,CASSLIFSGANVLTF
TRBV11-1,.,TRBJ2-1,CASSPGEAGPNEQFF
TRBV29-1,.,TRBJ1-1,CSVLIDGGEAFF
TRBV7-9,TRBD1,TRBJ1-1,CASSLKFVRTGNTEAFF
TRBV28,.,TRBJ1-1,CASSSPGGYTEAFF
TRBV10-3,.,TRBJ2-7,CAISNRDSTAYEQYF
TRBV6-5,.,TRBJ1-3,CASSTQGNTIYF
TRBV7-9,.,TRBJ2-3,CASSFTRGTDTQYF
TRBV2,.,TRBJ1-2,CASRPDSVYGYTF
TRBV20-1,TRBD2,TRBJ2-1,CSARGLAGVSEQFF
TRBV11-2,TRBD2,TRBJ2-1,CASSRTSLTYNEQFF
TRBV12-3/TRBV12-4,.,TRBJ1-2,CASSRGTPSYGYTF
TRBV7-2,.,TRBJ2-1,CASSPPSIGDEQFF
TRBV12-3/TRBV12-4,.,TRBJ2-3,CASSGGPDTQYF
TRBV7-9,.,TRBJ1-6,CASSLGPDPPLHF
TRBV7-9,.,TRBJ1-1,CASSPRGVTEAFF
TRBV5-1,.,TRBJ2-2,CASSLDGANTGELFF
TRBV29-1,TRBD2,TRBJ2-5,CSVDGGEGETQYF
TRBV28,.,TRBJ1-1,CASSSYTLEAFF
TRBV10-3,TRBD2,TRBJ2-7,CAIRPGTSGPYEQYF
TRBV7-8,TRBD1,TRBJ2-2,CASSSGQGANTGELFF
TRBV5-6,.,TRBJ1-6,CASSLGGNASPLHF
TRBV7-8,TRBD1,TRBJ2-3,CASSGPGDRGSLTDTQYF
TRBV30,.,TRBJ2-7,CAWSVPGLVSGEQYF